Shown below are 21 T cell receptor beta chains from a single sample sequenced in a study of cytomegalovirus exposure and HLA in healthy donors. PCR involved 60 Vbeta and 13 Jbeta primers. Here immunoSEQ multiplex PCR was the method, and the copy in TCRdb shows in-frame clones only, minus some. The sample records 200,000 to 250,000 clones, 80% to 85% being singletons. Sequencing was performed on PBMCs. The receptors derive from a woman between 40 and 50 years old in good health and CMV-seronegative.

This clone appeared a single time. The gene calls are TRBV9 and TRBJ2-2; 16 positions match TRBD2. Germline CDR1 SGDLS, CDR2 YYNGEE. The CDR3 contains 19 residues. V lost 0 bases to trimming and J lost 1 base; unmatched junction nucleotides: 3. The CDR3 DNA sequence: TGTGCCAGCAGCGTAGAAGGGACTAGCGGGAGGGAGAACACCGGGGAGCTGTTTTTT. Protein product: CASSVEGTSGRENTGELFF. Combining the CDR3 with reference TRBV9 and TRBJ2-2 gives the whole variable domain DSGVTQTPKHLITATGQRVTLRCSPRSGDLSVYWYQQSLDQGLQFLIQYYNGEERAKGNILERFSAQQFPDLHSELNLSSLELGDSALYFCASSVEGTSGRENTGELFFGEGSRLTVL.

CDR3 region: CARTLAEITDTQYF. The CDR3 DNA reads TGTGCCCGGACCTTAGCGGAGATCACAGATACGCAGTATTTT. The chain joins TRBV21-1 to TRBJ2-3; the table's D call, TRBD2, has no DNA check behind it. TRBV21-1 is termed a pseudogene. The CDR3 runs to 14 residues.

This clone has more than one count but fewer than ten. For the CDR3, the DNA is TGTGCCAGCAGTGAATGGTACACCGGAAACACCATATATTTT. Amino acid sequence: CASSEWYTGNTIYF. The chain recombines TRBV2 with TRBJ1-3; D is unresolved. The ends were cut back, 2 bases at V and 4 bases at J, with 9 bases in the middle. CDR1 and CDR2 from the germline V gene are SNHLY and FYNNEI. The CDR3 is 14 amino acids. Complete variable domain (other parts from reference TRBV2 and TRBJ1-3): EPEVTQTPSHQVTQMGQEVILRCVPISNHLYFYWYRQILGQKVEFLVSFYNNEISEKSEIFDDQFSVERPDGSNFTLKIRSTKLEDSAMYFCASSEWYTGNTIYFGEGSWLTVV.

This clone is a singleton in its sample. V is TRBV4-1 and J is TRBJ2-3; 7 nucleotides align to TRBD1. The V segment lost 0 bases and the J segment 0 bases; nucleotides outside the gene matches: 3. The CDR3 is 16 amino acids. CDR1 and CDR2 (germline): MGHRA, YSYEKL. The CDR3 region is CASSQDAGGSTDTQYF. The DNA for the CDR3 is TGCGCCAGCAGCCAAGATGCAGGGGGTAGCACAGATACGCAGTATTTT.

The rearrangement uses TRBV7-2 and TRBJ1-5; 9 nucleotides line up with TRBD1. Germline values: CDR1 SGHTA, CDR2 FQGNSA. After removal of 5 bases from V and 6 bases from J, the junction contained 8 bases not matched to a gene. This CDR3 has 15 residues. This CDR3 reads CASSPMQGQGQPQHF. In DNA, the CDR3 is TGTGCCAGCAGCCCAATGCAGGGACAGGGTCAGCCCCAGCATTTT.

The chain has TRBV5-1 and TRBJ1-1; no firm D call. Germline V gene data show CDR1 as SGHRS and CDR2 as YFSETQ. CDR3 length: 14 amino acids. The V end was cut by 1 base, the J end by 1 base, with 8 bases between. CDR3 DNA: TGCGCCAGCAGCTTGCAGGCCACGAACACTGAAGCTTTCTTT. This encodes CASSLQATNTEAFF.

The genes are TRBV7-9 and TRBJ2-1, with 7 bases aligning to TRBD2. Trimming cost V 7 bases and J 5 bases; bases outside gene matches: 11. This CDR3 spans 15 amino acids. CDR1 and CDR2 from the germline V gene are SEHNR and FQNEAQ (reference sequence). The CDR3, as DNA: TGTGCCAGCACCACCCTCGGGAGGCCCGACAATGAGCAGTTCTTC. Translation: CASTTLGRPDNEQFF.

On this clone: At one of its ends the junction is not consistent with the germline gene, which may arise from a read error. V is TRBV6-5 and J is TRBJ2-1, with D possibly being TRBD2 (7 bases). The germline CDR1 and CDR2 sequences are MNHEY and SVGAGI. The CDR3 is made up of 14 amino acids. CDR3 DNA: TGTACCAGCAGTCGGGGGGCGTCCTACAATGAGCAGTTCTTC. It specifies CTSSRGASYNEQFF.

The CDR3 coding sequence is TGTGCCAGCAGCTTGTTTCCAGCGGAGGCCTACAATGAGCAGTTCTTC. Translation gives CASSLFPAEAYNEQFF. The chain links TRBV5-4 to TRBJ2-1; D is possibly TRBD2 (5 bases). CDR3 length: 16 amino acids. The germline V gene has CDR1 SGHNT and CDR2 YYREEE (reference sequence). Between the trimmed V and J ends, which lost 1 base and 2 bases, there was a span of 13 bases.

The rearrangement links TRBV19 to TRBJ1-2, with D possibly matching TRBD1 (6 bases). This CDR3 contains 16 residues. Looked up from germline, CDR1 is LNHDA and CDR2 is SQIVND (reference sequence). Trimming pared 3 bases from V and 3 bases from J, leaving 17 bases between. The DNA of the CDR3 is TGTGCCAGTAGTATCAACGCTCGAGCAGGGGACTATGGCTACACCTTC. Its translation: CASSINARAGDYGYTF.

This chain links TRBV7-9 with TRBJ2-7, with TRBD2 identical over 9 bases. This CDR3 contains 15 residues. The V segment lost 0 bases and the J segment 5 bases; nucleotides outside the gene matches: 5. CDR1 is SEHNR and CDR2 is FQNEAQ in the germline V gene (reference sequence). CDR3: CASSLALAGRDEQYF. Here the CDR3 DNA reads TGTGCCAGCAGCTTAGCGCTAGCGGGGAGGGACGAGCAGTACTTC.

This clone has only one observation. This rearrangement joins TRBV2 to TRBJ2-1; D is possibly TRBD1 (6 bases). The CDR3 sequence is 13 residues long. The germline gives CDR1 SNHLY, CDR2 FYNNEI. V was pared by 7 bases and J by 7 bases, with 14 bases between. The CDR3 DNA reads TGTGCCAGCAACCCGCAGGGGTTGAATGAGCAGTTCTTC. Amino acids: CASNPQGLNEQFF.

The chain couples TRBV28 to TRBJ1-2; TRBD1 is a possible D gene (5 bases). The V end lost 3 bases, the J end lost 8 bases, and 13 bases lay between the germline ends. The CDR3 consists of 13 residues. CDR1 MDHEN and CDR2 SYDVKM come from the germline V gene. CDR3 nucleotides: TGTGCCAGCAGTTTGGCACAGGAGCTAGGCTACACCTTC. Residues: CASSLAQELGYTF.

In nucleotides, the CDR3 is TGCGCCAGCAGCGGACTGACTAGCGGGAGTGATGATACGCAGTATTTT. Protein sequence: CASSGLTSGSDDTQYF. This rearrangement joins TRBV5-1 to TRBJ2-3; 12 positions match TRBD2. Per germline, CDR1 SGHRS and CDR2 YFSETQ. The CDR3 is made up of 16 amino acids. After removal of 4 bases from V and 6 bases from J, the junction contained 9 bases not matched to a gene.

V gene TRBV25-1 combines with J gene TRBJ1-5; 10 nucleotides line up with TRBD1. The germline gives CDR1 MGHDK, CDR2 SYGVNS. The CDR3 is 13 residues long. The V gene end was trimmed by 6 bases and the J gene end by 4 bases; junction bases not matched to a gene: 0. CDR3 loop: CASRGQGNQPQHF. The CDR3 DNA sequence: TGTGCCAGCAGGGGACAGGGGAATCAGCCCCAGCATTTT.

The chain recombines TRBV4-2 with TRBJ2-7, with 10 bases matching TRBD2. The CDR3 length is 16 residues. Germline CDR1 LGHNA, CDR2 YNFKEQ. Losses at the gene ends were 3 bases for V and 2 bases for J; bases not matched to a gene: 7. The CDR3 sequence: CASSHTTAGGPYEQYF. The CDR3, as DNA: TGTGCCAGCAGCCATACGACAGCGGGAGGGCCCTACGAGCAGTACTTC.

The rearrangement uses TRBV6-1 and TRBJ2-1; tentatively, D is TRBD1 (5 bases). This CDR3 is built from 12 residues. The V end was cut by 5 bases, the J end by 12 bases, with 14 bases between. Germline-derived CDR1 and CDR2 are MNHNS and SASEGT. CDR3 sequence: CASSLGAPGQFF. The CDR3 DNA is TGTGCCAGCAGTCTAGGGGCTCCTGGGCAGTTCTTC.

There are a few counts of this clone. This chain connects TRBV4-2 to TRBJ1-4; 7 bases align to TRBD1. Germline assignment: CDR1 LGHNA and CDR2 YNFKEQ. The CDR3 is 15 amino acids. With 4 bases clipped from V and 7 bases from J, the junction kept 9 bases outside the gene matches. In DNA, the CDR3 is TGTGCCAGCAGCCCCACTGACAGGGAGAGTGAAAAACTGTTTTTT. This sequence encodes CASSPTDRESEKLFF.

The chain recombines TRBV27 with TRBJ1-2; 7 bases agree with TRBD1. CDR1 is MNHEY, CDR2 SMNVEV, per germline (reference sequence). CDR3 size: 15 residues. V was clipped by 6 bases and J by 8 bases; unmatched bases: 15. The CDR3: CASSDNRGTARGYTF. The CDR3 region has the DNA TGTGCCAGCAGCGACAACCGAGGGACAGCGCGGGGCTACACCTTC.

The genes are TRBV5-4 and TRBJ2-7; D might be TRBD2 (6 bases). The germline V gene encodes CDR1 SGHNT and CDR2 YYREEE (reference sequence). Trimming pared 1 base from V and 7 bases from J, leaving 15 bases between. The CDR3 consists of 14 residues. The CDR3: CASSLTSRTGEQYF. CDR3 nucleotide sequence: TGTGCCAGCAGCTTGACTAGCAGGACGGGGGAGCAGTACTTC.

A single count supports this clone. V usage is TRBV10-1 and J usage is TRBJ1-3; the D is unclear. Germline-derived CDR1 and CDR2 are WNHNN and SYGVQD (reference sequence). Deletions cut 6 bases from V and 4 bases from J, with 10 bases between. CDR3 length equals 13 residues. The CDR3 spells CASRRVAGNTIYF. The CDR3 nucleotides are TGCGCCAGCAGGCGGGTGGCCGGAAACACCATATATTTT.